This is a list of T cell receptor beta chains from one sample in a study of technical replicates of blood from a handful of donors. Sequenced by immunoSEQ multiplex PCR; TCRdb stores in-frame clones only, minus some. The repertoire holds around 71,000 clones, with more than 90% as singletons. Material for sequencing was T cells isolated from PBMCs. These receptors were obtained from a human donor in good health. CDR3s include the opening cysteine and the closing phenylalanine or tryptophan. A D gene is named only where the DNA matches it firmly. Not all rows give a size; the values are once, few, many and, for expanded clones, a class.

clone_size	v_call	j_call	d_call	cdr3_aa	cdr3_nt
NA	TRBV10-1	TRBJ2-1	TRBD2	CASSRTSGASDEQFF	TGCGCCAGCAGCAGGACTAGCGGGGCCTCGGATGAGCAGTTCTTC
NA	TRBV10-3	TRBJ2-7	TRBD1	CAISETGGYKVYEQYF	TGTGCCATCAGTGAGACAGGGGGATATAAGGTATACGAGCAGTACTTC
NA	TRBV9	TRBJ1-1	NA	CASRDDRSTEAFF	TGTGCCAGCAGGGATGACAGGAGCACTGAAGCTTTCTTT
NA	TRBV9	TRBJ2-7	NA	CASSVESGPSYEQYF	TGTGCCAGCAGCGTAGAGAGCGGGCCCTCCTACGAGCAGTACTTC
NA	TRBV5-8	TRBJ2-7	NA	CASSLGPEQYF	TGTGCCAGCAGCTTGGGGCCAGAGCAGTACTTC
NA	TRBV4-1	TRBJ1-4	TRBD1	CASSHPPGQGPENEKLFF	TGCGCCAGCAGCCATCCCCCGGGACAGGGGCCGGAGAATGAAAAACTGTTTTTT
NA	TRBV5-1	TRBJ2-1	NA	CASSLDSGRDEQFF	TGCGCCAGCAGCTTGGACTCAGGGCGCGATGAGCAGTTCTTC
NA	TRBV4-1	TRBJ1-1	NA	CASSQDRGGGDTEAFF	TGCGCCAGCAGCCAAGATAGGGGGGGTGGAGACACTGAAGCTTTCTTT
NA	TRBV9	TRBJ1-4	NA	CASSVDPVGGVNEKLFF	TGTGCCAGCAGCGTTGACCCCGTTGGCGGGGTTAATGAAAAACTGTTTTTT
NA	TRBV5-5	TRBJ1-1	NA	CASSFGGEDSEAFF	TGTGCCAGCAGCTTTGGGGGGGAGGACAGTGAAGCTTTCTTT
NA	TRBV5-1	TRBJ2-3	NA	CASSLASGTDTQYF	TGCGCCAGCAGCTTGGCTAGCGGCACAGATACGCAGTATTTT
NA	TRBV6-5	TRBJ1-3	NA	CASMRGNTIYF	TGTGCCAGCATGAGAGGAAACACCATATATTTT
NA	TRBV25-1	TRBJ1-4	TRBD1	CASSENRDRPEKLFF	TGTGCCAGCAGTGAAAACCGGGACAGACCCGAAAAACTGTTTTTT
NA	TRBV4-2	TRBJ2-1	NA	CASSQEGRRDLYNEQFF	TGTGCCAGCAGCCAAGAAGGGCGGCGGGATCTCTACAATGAGCAGTTCTTC
few	TRBV18	TRBJ1-3	NA	CASSPPNSRNTIYF	TGTGCCAGCTCACCACCGAACTCCAGAAACACCATATATTTT
NA	TRBV4-1	TRBJ2-7	NA	CASSQGLNPWNRMTYEQYF	TGCGCCAGCAGCCAAGGTCTAAACCCTTGGAACAGGATGACCTACGAGCAGTACTTC
NA	TRBV29-1	TRBJ1-2	NA	CSVTAGGNYGYTF	TGCAGCGTGACCGCGGGAGGTAACTATGGCTACACCTTC
once	TRBV7-8	TRBJ1-2	TRBD1	CASSLAGTGNGYTF	TGTGCCAGCAGCTTAGCGGGGACAGGGAACGGCTACACCTTC
NA	TRBV7-9	TRBJ2-3	TRBD2	CASSSTTSGRVADTQYF	TGTGCCAGCAGCTCAACGACTAGCGGGAGGGTGGCAGATACGCAGTATTTT
few	TRBV4-2	TRBJ1-1	NA	CASSQEGFGGGGRTEAFF	TGTGCCAGCAGCCAAGAGGGATTTGGGGGGGGAGGAAGAACTGAAGCTTTCTTT
few	TRBV5-6	TRBJ1-1	TRBD1	CASSYQQGGRTEAFF	TGTGCCAGCAGCTACCAACAGGGGGGAAGAACTGAAGCTTTCTTT
NA	TRBV29-1	TRBJ2-1	NA	CSVDLAPDYNEQFF	TGCAGCGTTGATTTAGCCCCCGATTACAATGAGCAGTTCTTC
NA	TRBV18	TRBJ2-7	NA	CASSLGAFRTYEQYF	TGTGCCAGCTCACTTGGGGCCTTTCGAACCTACGAGCAGTACTTC
few	TRBV21-1	TRBJ1-4	NA	CASNARRNEKLFF	TGTGCCAGCAACGCGAGGAGAAATGAAAAACTGTTTTTT
NA	TRBV7-9	TRBJ1-1	NA	CASSLALVGRTEAFF	TGTGCCAGCAGCTTAGCACTTGTTGGTCGCACTGAAGCTTTCTTT
NA	TRBV30	TRBJ2-1	TRBD2	CACKLAGAYNEQFF	TGTGCCTGCAAGCTAGCGGGAGCTTACAATGAGCAGTTCTTC
NA	TRBV29-1	TRBJ2-5	NA	CSVESEETQYF	TGCAGCGTTGAAAGCGAAGAGACCCAGTACTTC
NA	TRBV7-9	TRBJ2-2	NA	CASSLPYTGELFF	TGTGCCAGCAGCTTACCATACACCGGGGAGCTGTTTTTT
NA	TRBV6-5	TRBJ2-1	TRBD2	CASSIALGLSNEQFF	TGTGCCAGCAGCATAGCCCTGGGACTATCCAATGAGCAGTTCTTC
NA	TRBV25-1	TRBJ1-6	NA	CASSELNSPLHF	TGTGCCAGCAGTGAACTGAATTCACCCCTCCACTTT
NA	TRBV7-8	TRBJ2-1	TRBD2	CASSLARLAGSDNEQFF	TGTGCCAGCAGCTTAGCTAGACTAGCTGGGTCCGACAATGAGCAGTTCTTC
NA	TRBV9	TRBJ1-1	NA	CASSVISGNTEAFF	TGTGCCAGCAGCGTAATTTCGGGGAACACTGAAGCTTTCTTT
NA	TRBV28	TRBJ1-4	NA	CASSTGTPSRELFF	TGTGCCAGCAGCACCGGGACACCGAGTCGGGAACTGTTTTTT
NA	TRBV5-1	TRBJ2-3	TRBD2	CASSWLAGGVDTQYF	TGCGCCAGCAGCTGGCTAGCGGGAGGGGTAGATACGCAGTATTTT
NA	TRBV7-6	TRBJ2-1	TRBD1	CASSLARDSFNEQFF	TGTGCCAGCAGCTTAGCCCGGGACAGTTTCAATGAGCAGTTCTTC
NA	TRBV27	TRBJ1-5	NA	CASSLAFNQPQHF	TGTGCCAGCAGTTTGGCTTTCAATCAGCCCCAGCATTTT
NA	TRBV5-4	TRBJ1-4	TRBD1	CASSFGQGEKLFF	TGTGCCAGCAGCTTCGGACAGGGTGAAAAACTGTTTTTT
NA	TRBV27	TRBJ1-2	NA	CASSLIGEGYTF	TGTGCCAGCAGTTTAATTGGGGAGGGCTACACCTTC
NA	TRBV28	TRBJ2-7	TRBD1	CASSWDREQEQYF	TGTGCCAGCAGCTGGGACAGGGAACAGGAGCAGTACTTC
NA	TRBV5-4	TRBJ1-1	TRBD1	CASSWDRETNTEAFF	TGTGCCAGCAGCTGGGACAGGGAAACGAACACTGAAGCTTTCTTT
NA	TRBV6-5	TRBJ1-2	TRBD1	CASRTGTGIYGYTF	TGTGCCAGCAGAACCGGGACAGGAATCTATGGCTACACCTTC
NA	TRBV4-3	TRBJ2-5	NA	CASSPTTRGETQYF	TGCGCCAGCAGCCCTACCACCAGGGGAGAGACCCAGTACTTC
once	TRBV28	TRBJ2-7	NA	CASTGVHEQYF	TGTGCCAGCACCGGGGTTCACGAGCAGTACTTC
NA	TRBV2	TRBJ2-7	TRBD2	CASSSYGLAGQQYF	TGTGCCAGCAGTTCCTACGGACTAGCGGGACAGCAGTACTTC
NA	TRBV9	TRBJ1-3	NA	CASSVGSSGNTIYF	TGTGCCAGCAGCGTAGGGAGCTCTGGAAACACCATATATTTT
NA	TRBV6-5	TRBJ1-5	NA	CASSYGGVQPQHF	TGTGCCAGCAGTTACGGAGGCGTTCAGCCCCAGCATTTT
NA	TRBV7-3	TRBJ1-4	NA	CASSLNGATNEKLFF	TGTGCCAGCAGCTTAAATGGAGCAACTAATGAAAAACTGTTTTTT
NA	TRBV7-8	TRBJ2-7	NA	CASSPRRYEQYF	TGTGCCAGCAGCCCCCGTCGCTACGAGCAGTACTTC
few	TRBV10-3	TRBJ2-3	NA	CAISDRSTDTQYF	TGTGCCATCAGTGATCGGAGCACAGATACGCAGTATTTT
NA	TRBV19	TRBJ2-1	TRBD2	CASSITREGLYEQFF	TGTGCCAGTAGTATTACTCGGGAGGGCCTCTATGAGCAGTTCTTC
NA	TRBV5-1	TRBJ1-4	NA	CASSLEGIREKLFF	TGCGCCAGCAGCTTGGAGGGGATCCGGGAAAAACTGTTTTTT
NA	TRBV7-6	TRBJ2-1	NA	CASMVAPYNEQFF	TGTGCCAGCATGGTGGCCCCCTACAATGAGCAGTTCTTC
NA	TRBV11-3	TRBJ2-3	NA	CASSLSRRVTDTQYF	TGTGCCAGCAGCTTATCAAGGCGGGTCACAGATACGCAGTATTTT